This is a list of T cell receptor beta chains from one sample in a study of post-analysis software for immune sequencing data. TCRdb analysed the PCR reads with MiXCR anew, one entry per CDR3 protein. This sample has about 160,000 distinct CDR3 sequences, with about 36% found just once. The sequencing used blood, collected after autologous hematopoietic stem cell transplantation. These receptors were taken from a girl aged 5 to 17 with multiple sclerosis. Both conserved end residues are part of each CDR3. The order of the fields is V gene, clone size, D gene, J gene, CDR3 DNA, CDR3 protein. D genes are given only for firm matches. Clone size is not always given. Where it is, it says once, few, many or a class for expanded clones.

>TRBV30|few|-|TRBJ2-1
TGTGCCTGGAGTGTACGCAGGGAGAATGAGCAGTTCTTC
CAWSVRRENEQFF
>TRBV6-5|few|-|TRBJ1-2
TGTGCCAGCAGTTATATTCCGGCCAGGGACAACTATGGCTACACCTTC
CASSYIPARDNYGYTF
>TRBV20-1|few|-|TRBJ2-3
TGCAGTGCTAGCGGAGCTAGCACAGATACGCAGTATTTT
CSASGASTDTQYF
>TRBV29-1|-|TRBD1|TRBJ2-7
TGCAGCGTTGGGCCCGAGGGGGCGATCTACGAGCAGTACTTC
CSVGPEGAIYEQYF
>TRBV7-7|few|TRBD2|TRBJ2-1
TGTGCTAGCAGCCCTGGACTAGCGGGAGTCACTGAGCAGTTCTTC
CASSPGLAGVTEQFF
>TRBV4-1|-|-|TRBJ2-1
TGCGCCAGCAGCCAACCCCGGGGTCAAAATGAGCAGTTCTTC
CASSQPRGQNEQFF
>TRBV2|-|-|TRBJ1-1
TGTGCCAGCAGGATGGACCCAAACACTGAAGCTTTCTTT
CASRMDPNTEAFF
>TRBV6-5|-|-|TRBJ2-3
TGTGTCAGCAGTTGCCTATCTACAGGGACAGATACGCAGTATTTT
CVSSCLSTGTDTQYF
>TRBV7-2|-|-|TRBJ2-1
TGTGCCAGCAGCTCAGAGACTAGGCGCAATGAGCAGTTCTTC
CASSSETRRNEQFF
>TRBV20-1|-|TRBD2|TRBJ2-5
TGCAGTGCTAGAGATAATCTAGCGGTCCAAGAGACCCAGTACTTC
CSARDNLAVQETQYF
>TRBV20-1|few|-|TRBJ2-2
TGCAGTGCTAGAATAGCAGGTCGCGGTTCCACCGGGGAGCTGTTTTTT
CSARIAGRGSTGELFF
>TRBV6-2/TRBV6-3|-|TRBD1|TRBJ2-5
TGTGCCAGCAGCCGTCGGGACAGCCAAGAGACCCAGTACTTC
CASSRRDSQETQYF
>TRBV24-1|-|TRBD1|TRBJ2-7
TGTGCCACCAGTGACTCTCGACAGGGACCCTCCTACGAGCAGTACTTC
CATSDSRQGPSYEQYF
>TRBV7-9|few|TRBD2|TRBJ2-2
TGTGCCAGCAGCCGGCGGACTAGCGGGAGTTTCGGGGAGCTGTTTTTT
CASSRRTSGSFGELFF
>TRBV4-1|many|TRBD2|TRBJ2-1
TGCGCCAGCAGCCAAGAACTAGCGGGAGGGAAGAATGAGCAGTTCTTC
CASSQELAGGKNEQFF
>TRBV20-1|-|-|TRBJ2-5
TGCAGTGCTAGAGATGGGCTACAAGAGACCCAGTACTTC
CSARDGLQETQYF
>TRBV20-1|-|-|TRBJ2-6
TGCAGTGCTCAGAGCTCTGGGGCCAACGTCCTGACTTTC
CSAQSSGANVLTF
>TRBV7-6|-|-|TRBJ2-1
TGTGCCAGCAGCTTAGTAGGCGGGGAATCCTACAATGAGCAGTTCTTC
CASSLVGGESYNEQFF
>TRBV28|many|-|TRBJ2-5
TGTGCCAGCAGGCCCCTGGTGGGAGGTGGGGAGACCCAGTACTTC
CASRPLVGGGETQYF
>TRBV29-1|-|TRBD2|TRBJ2-3
TGCAGCGTCGAACCCCGGAGCGGGGGGGCGGATACGCAGTATTTT
CSVEPRSGGADTQYF
>TRBV4-2|few|-|TRBJ2-2
TGTGCCAGCAGCCAAGATGACGGGAGAACGGACACCGGGGAGCTGTTTTTT
CASSQDDGRTDTGELFF
>TRBV6-5|many|-|TRBJ2-1
TGTGCCAGCAGTTACACAGCCTCCTACAATGAGCAGTTCTTC
CASSYTASYNEQFF
>TRBV20-1|-|-|TRBJ2-1
TGCAGTGCTAGGGGGCGGGACCACAATGAGCAGTTCTTC
CSARGRDHNEQFF
>TRBV4-1|-|TRBD1|TRBJ1-4
TGCGCCAGCAGCCCGCAGGGGGCAGGGGAAAAACTGTTTTTT
CASSPQGAGEKLFF
>TRBV7-2|few|-|TRBJ2-7
TGTGCCAGCAGCTCTAGCGTGGGGTCGTACGAGCAGTACTTC
CASSSSVGSYEQYF
>TRBV29-1|once|-|TRBJ2-4
TGCAGCGTCTTCAGGGGCGGAAGAAACATTCAGTACTTC
CSVFRGGRNIQYF
>TRBV28|-|TRBD2|TRBJ2-1
TGTGCCAGCAGTTTACTAGTAGGGACTAGCAGGCACAATGAGCAGTTCTTC
CASSLLVGTSRHNEQFF
>TRBV14|-|TRBD2|TRBJ2-1
TGTGCCAGCAGGACGACTAGCGGGCACTCCAATGAGCAGTTCTTC
CASRTTSGHSNEQFF
>TRBV6-1|once|-|TRBJ1-5
TGTGCCAGCAGTATTAGACACCTGAGCAATCAGCCCCAGCATTTT
CASSIRHLSNQPQHF
>TRBV9|few|TRBD2|TRBJ2-7
TGTGCCAGCAGCGATTCGACTAGCCCCCGTCACGAGCAGTACTTC
CASSDSTSPRHEQYF
>TRBV4-3|-|TRBD2|TRBJ2-1
TGCGCCAGCAGCCACGACTATCGGGGGGATGAGCAGTTCTTC
CASSHDYRGDEQFF
>TRBV10-3|-|TRBD2|TRBJ2-1
TGTGCCCTTGCACCAGGACTAGCGGAAATCAATGAGCAGTTCTTC
CALAPGLAEINEQFF
>TRBV12-3/TRBV12-4|few|-|TRBJ2-1
TGTGCCAGCACCTGGGACCTACTCTACAATGAGCAGTTCTTC
CASTWDLLYNEQFF
>TRBV19|few|TRBD1|TRBJ2-1
TGTGCCAGTAGTGACAGGGGTCTCGATGAGCAGTTCTTC
CASSDRGLDEQFF
>TRBV20-1|-|-|TRBJ1-1
TGCAGTGTTGCGGACAGAGAGACTGAAGCTTTCTTT
CSVADRETEAFF
>TRBV5-5|few|-|TRBJ1-5
TGTGCCAGCAGCTTGGACCGGGTCGCCCAGCCCCAGCATTTT
CASSLDRVAQPQHF
>TRBV4-1|-|-|TRBJ2-7
TGCGCCAGCAGCCTAGACACGTCCTACGAGCAGTACTTC
CASSLDTSYEQYF
>TRBV5-1|-|-|TRBJ2-4
TGCGCCAGCAGTCCCGATATTATCCGGGTCAAAAACATTCAGTACTTC
CASSPDIIRVKNIQYF
>TRBV20-1|many|TRBD2|TRBJ2-1
TGCAGTGCTAGCGGGACTAGCGCATACAATGAGCAGTTCTTC
CSASGTSAYNEQFF